The 17 T cell receptor beta chains presented below share a single source sample, sequenced in a study of vaccination and CD4 T cells after COVID-19. Sequencing of DNA taken from cultured CD4+ T cells relied on the Oncomine TCR Beta short-read assay. TCRdb re-called the PCR reads with MiXCR, one entry per CDR3 protein. The sample consists of around 21,000 distinct CDR3 sequences, just over 55% of them appearing once. These receptors' antigens are unknown. Regarding treatment: roughly 10-day PBMC culture with coronavirus spike peptide pools or control peptides (ViraFEST assay). The material sequenced was CD4+ T cells from blood, cultured in vitro. Receptor source: a human donor who had recovered from COVID-19.

This clonotype was seen more than once but under ten times. The rearrangement joins TRBV7-3 to TRBJ1-5; no definite D call. Trimming left V 5 bases short and J 4 bases short, with 15 bases between. The CDR3 is made up of 15 amino acids. Per germline, CDR1 SGHTA and CDR2 FQGTGA. The CDR3 loop is CASSPIYLGNQPQHF. In nucleotides, the CDR3 is TGTGCCAGCAGCCCCATTTATTTGGGAAATCAGCCCCAGCATTTT.

The chain recombines TRBV7-6 with TRBJ2-1; D is possibly TRBD2 (6 bases). Germline V gene sequence: CDR1 SGHVS, CDR2 FNYEAQ. V lost 1 base and J lost 0, with 10 bases in between. The CDR3 extends over 16 amino acids. CDR3 in amino acids: CASSLVPGDSYNEQFF. CDR3 DNA: TGTGCCAGCAGCTTAGTCCCGGGGGACTCCTACAATGAGCAGTTCTTC.

Only a few counts were recorded for this clonotype. V is TRBV28 and J is TRBJ1-2; D not resolved. The CDR3 consists of 12 residues. The germline V gene has CDR1 MDHEN and CDR2 SYDVKM. Trimming took 8 bases from V and 8 from J, leaving 15 bases between them. The chain's CDR3 is CASETGGFGYTF. The CDR3 DNA follows: TGTGCCAGCGAAACGGGAGGGTTCGGCTACACCTTC.

J is TRBJ2-2 and V is TRBV5-1; D possibly corresponds to TRBD2 (6 bases). This CDR3 comprises 15 residues. With 4 bases removed from V and 2 bases from J, the gap between germline ends came to 12 bases. Germline V gives CDR1 SGHRS, CDR2 YFSETQ. CDR3 region: CASSGTLGNTGELFF. DNA of the CDR3: TGCGCCAGCAGCGGGACTCTCGGAAACACCGGGGAGCTGTTTTTT.

The chain carries TRBV2 and TRBJ2-5, with TRBD2 identical over 7 bases. The CDR3 runs to 13 residues. V dropped 9 bases and J dropped 1; count of bases not matched to a gene: 5. Germline V gene data show CDR1 as SNHLY and CDR2 as FYNNEI. The CDR3 bases are TGTGCCAGTCTAGCGGTACCCCAAGAGACCCAGTACTTC. This sequence encodes CASLAVPQETQYF.

The chain joins TRBV20-1 to TRBJ2-1; unclear D gene. This CDR3 spans 11 amino acids. Trimming took 6 bases from V and 7 from J, leaving 10 bases between them. Germline V lookup: CDR1 DFQATT, CDR2 SNEGSKA (reference sequence). This chain's CDR3 is CSAPWWNEQFF. The CDR3 bases are TGCAGTGCCCCTTGGTGGAATGAGCAGTTCTTC.

The V and J genes are TRBV27 and TRBJ2-5; 10 nucleotides line up with TRBD1. Germline V lookup: CDR1 MNHEY, CDR2 SMNVEV (reference sequence). Germline trimming cut 6 bases from V and 5 bases from J; bases unmatched to any gene: 6. The CDR3 is 14 amino acids. CDR3 protein: CASRKTGGLETQYF. The CDR3 region has the DNA TGTGCCAGCAGAAAGACAGGGGGCTTGGAGACCCAGTACTTC.

A few counts support this clonotype. The chain is built from TRBV4-2 and TRBJ2-5; D might be TRBD2 (5 bases). The germline V and J ends were trimmed by 0 bases and 5 bases, with 16 bases remaining between them. CDR3 length: 16 residues. Germline CDR1 LGHNA, CDR2 YNFKEQ. The CDR3 sequence: CASSQEGGSRRETQYF. The CDR3 region has the DNA TGTGCCAGCAGCCAAGAGGGTGGGTCCCGGAGGGAGACCCAGTACTTC.

This chain connects TRBV27 to TRBJ1-1, with 9 bases fitting TRBD1. This CDR3 is 14 amino acids long. V shed 6 bases, J shed 6 bases, and the junction held 8 bases outside the gene matches. The germline V gene has CDR1 MNHEY and CDR2 SMNVEV (reference sequence). This chain's CDR3 is CASRPGQGIAEAFF. CDR3 in DNA: TGTGCCAGCAGGCCGGGACAGGGTATCGCTGAAGCTTTCTTT.

About this clonotype itself: One junction end disagrees with the germline gene, perhaps due to a read error. V usage is TRBV6-1 and J usage is TRBJ2-2; TRBD1 or TRBD2 may be the D gene (6 bases each). The CDR3 totals 14 residues. Germline V lookup: CDR1 MNHNS, CDR2 SASEGT. CDR3: CASSDNRATGGLFF. Written as DNA, the CDR3 is TGTGCCAGCAGTGACAACAGGGCCACCGGGGGGCTGTTTTTT.

This clonotype is termed medium-sized. This chain connects TRBV7-2 to TRBJ1-2; no reliable D call. Germline V CDR1 and CDR2: SGHTA, FQGNSA. V lost 3 bases and J lost 4, with 12 bases in between. The CDR3 runs 14 residues. The CDR3 DNA follows: TGTGCCAGCAGCTTTGTTCGGAAGGGCTATGGCTACACCTTC. This codes for CASSFVRKGYGYTF.

The rearrangement uses TRBV7-2 and TRBJ2-2, with a weak D call TRBD2 (6 bases). The CDR3 contains 15 residues. Germline CDR1 SGHTA, CDR2 FQGNSA. V was shortened by 6 bases and J by 5 bases, with 16 bases between the two germline ends. For the CDR3, the DNA is TGTGCCAGCAGGAAAGACGCTGGGGGGACCGGGGAGCTGTTTTTT. Its protein product is CASRKDAGGTGELFF.

The table lists this clonotype with a few counts. This chain connects TRBV7-2 to TRBJ1-1; TRBD1 agrees at 9 bases. V lost 1 base and J lost 3; bases outside the gene matches: 6. CDR3 size: 16 residues. The V gene's germline CDR1 is SGHTA and CDR2 FQGNSA. The CDR3 loop reads CASSLGTGVSHTEAFF. In nucleotides, the CDR3 is TGTGCCAGCAGCTTAGGGACAGGGGTTTCGCACACTGAAGCTTTCTTT. The full variable domain, completed using reference TRBV7-2 and TRBJ1-1, is GAGVSQSPSNKVTEKGKDVELRCDPISGHTALYWYRQSLGQGLEFLIYFQGNSAPDKSGLPSDRFSAERTGGSVSTLTIQRTQQEDSAVYLCASSLGTGVSHTEAFFGQGTRLTVV.

The chain recombines TRBV19 with TRBJ1-2; 7 positions match TRBD1. The CDR3 is 16 amino acids. Trimming cost V 6 bases and J 3 bases; bases outside gene matches: 13. Germline V gives CDR1 LNHDA, CDR2 SQIVND (reference sequence). CDR3 region: CASSQSSRGPHYGYTF. The CDR3 nucleotides read TGTGCCAGTAGCCAATCCAGTAGGGGGCCTCACTATGGCTACACCTTC.

The chain has TRBV19 and TRBJ1-6, with D possibly being TRBD1 (5 bases). Trimming pared 4 bases from V and 7 bases from J, leaving 14 bases between. CDR1 and CDR2 from the germline V gene are LNHDA and SQIVND (reference sequence). This CDR3 region has 15 residues. The CDR3 region has the DNA TGTGCCAGTAGTAACCCGCGCAGGGTAAATTCACCCCTCCACTTT. Protein product: CASSNPRRVNSPLHF.

The chain employs TRBV20-1 and TRBJ1-1, with TRBD1 as a possible D gene (5 bases). The germline V gene encodes CDR1 DFQATT and CDR2 SNEGSKA (reference sequence). Trimming took off 1 base at V and 5 bases at J, with 17 bases between the two ends. The CDR3 consists of 15 residues. CDR3 in DNA: TGCAGTGCTAGAGGGGTGGGACGTCCTGGAACTGAAGCTTTCTTT. Residues: CSARGVGRPGTEAFF.

J is TRBJ2-1 and V is TRBV20-1; possibly TRBD1 for D (5 bases). The CDR3 extends over 12 amino acids. Germline assignment: CDR1 DFQATT and CDR2 SNEGSKA (reference sequence). The V end was cut by 6 bases, the J end by 6 bases, with 12 bases between. The CDR3 spells CSARQQINEQFF. The DNA of the CDR3 is TGCAGTGCGAGACAGCAGATCAATGAGCAGTTCTTC.